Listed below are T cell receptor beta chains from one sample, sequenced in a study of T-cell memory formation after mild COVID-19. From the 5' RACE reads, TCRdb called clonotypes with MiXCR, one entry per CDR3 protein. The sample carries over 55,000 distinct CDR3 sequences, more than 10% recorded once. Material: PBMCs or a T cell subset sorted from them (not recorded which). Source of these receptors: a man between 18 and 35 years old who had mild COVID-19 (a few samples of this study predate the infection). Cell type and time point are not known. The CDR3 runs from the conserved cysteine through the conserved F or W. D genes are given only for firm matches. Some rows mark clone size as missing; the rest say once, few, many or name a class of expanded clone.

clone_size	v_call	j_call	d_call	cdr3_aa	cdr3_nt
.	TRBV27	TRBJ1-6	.	CASSLYSAGPNSPLHF	TGTGCCAGCAGTTTATATAGTGCAGGGCCTAATTCACCCCTCCACTTT
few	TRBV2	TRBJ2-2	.	CASGPRRVGQGAGELFF	TGTGCCAGCGGGCCGAGACGTGTTGGTCAAGGCGCCGGGGAGCTGTTTTTT
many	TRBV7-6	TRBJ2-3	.	CASSFRDNTDTQYF	TGTGCCAGCAGCTTTAGGGACAACACAGATACGCAGTATTTT
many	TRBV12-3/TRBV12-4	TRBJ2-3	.	CASSSSPKGRDTQYF	TGTGCCAGCAGTTCATCTCCCAAGGGTAGAGATACGCAGTATTTT
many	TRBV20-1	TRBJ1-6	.	CSARDSYNSPLHF	TGCAGTGCCCGGGACTCCTATAATTCACCCCTCCACTTT
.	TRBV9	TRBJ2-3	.	CASSVIQTDTQYF	TGTGCCAGCAGCGTAATACAGACAGATACGCAGTATTTT
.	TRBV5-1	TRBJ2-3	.	CASRPGDRGSTDTQYF	TGCGCCAGCAGGCCCGGGGACCGGGGGAGCACAGATACGCAGTATTTT
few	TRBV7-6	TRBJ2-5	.	CASSLGGKTQYF	TGTGCCAGCAGCTTAGGAGGAAAGACCCAGTACTTC
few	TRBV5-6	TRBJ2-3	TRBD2	CASGTSGGASTDTQYF	TGTGCCAGCGGGACTAGCGGGGGTGCTAGCACAGATACGCAGTATTTT
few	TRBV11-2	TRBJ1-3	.	CASSLGPGNTIYF	TGTGCCAGCAGCTTGGGGCCTGGAAACACCATATATTTT
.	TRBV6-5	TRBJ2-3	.	CASSNPRWSTQYF	TGTGCCAGCAGTAATCCACGGTGGAGTACGCAGTATTTT
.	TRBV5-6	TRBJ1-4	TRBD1	CASSFRGGGWFEKLFF	TGTGCCAGCAGCTTTCGAGGGGGCGGATGGTTTGAAAAACTGTTTTTT
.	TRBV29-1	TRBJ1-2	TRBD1	CSGGQGLNYGYTF	TGCAGCGGGGGACAGGGCCTTAACTATGGCTACACCTTC
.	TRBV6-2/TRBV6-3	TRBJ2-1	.	CASSPGSHNEQFF	TGTGCCAGCAGTCCGGGGAGCCACAATGAGCAGTTCTTC
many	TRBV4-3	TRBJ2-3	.	CASSHGTTDTQYF	TGCGCCAGCAGCCACGGGACCACAGATACGCAGTATTTT
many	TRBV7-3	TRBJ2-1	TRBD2	CASSGSSGGVENEQFF	TGTGCCAGCAGCGGATCTAGCGGGGGGGTGGAGAATGAGCAGTTCTTC
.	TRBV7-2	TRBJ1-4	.	CASSLYTGGMDEKLFF	TGTGCCAGCAGCTTATACACAGGTGGGATGGATGAAAAACTGTTTTTT
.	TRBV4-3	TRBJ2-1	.	CASSQASQPNEQFF	TGCGCCAGCAGCCAAGCCTCACAGCCGAATGAGCAGTTCTTC
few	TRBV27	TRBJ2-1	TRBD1	CASSFSYRGRSYNEQFF	TGTGCCAGCAGTTTTTCGTACAGGGGGCGATCCTACAATGAGCAGTTCTTC
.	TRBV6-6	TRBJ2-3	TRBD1	CASTGQGLQVVDTQYF	TGTGCCAGCACAGGACAGGGGCTCCAAGTTGTGGATACGCAGTATTTT
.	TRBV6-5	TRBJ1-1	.	CASIRDQGGTEAFF	TGTGCCAGCATTAGAGACCAAGGGGGTACTGAAGCTTTCTTT
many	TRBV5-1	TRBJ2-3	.	CASSFGDTQYF	TGCGCCAGCAGCTTCGGAGATACGCAGTATTTT
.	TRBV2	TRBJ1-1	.	CASSVEGRTEAFF	TGTGCCAGCAGTGTAGAGGGGAGGACTGAAGCTTTCTTT
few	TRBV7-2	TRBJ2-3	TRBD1	CASSSGQGAGTQYF	TGTGCCAGCAGCTCCGGACAGGGGGCTGGTACGCAGTATTTT
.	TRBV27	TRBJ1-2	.	CASSTAQGGYTF	TGTGCCAGCAGCACCGCTCAGGGTGGCTACACCTTC
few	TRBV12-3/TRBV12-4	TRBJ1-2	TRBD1	CASRRLYTGGYGYTF	TGTGCCAGCAGAAGACTTTATACAGGGGGCTATGGCTACACCTTC
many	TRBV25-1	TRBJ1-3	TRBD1	CASSGRDRAGNTIYF	TGTGCCAGCAGTGGCCGGGACAGGGCTGGAAACACCATATATTTT
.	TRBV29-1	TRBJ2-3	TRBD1	CSVDNRGADTQYF	TGCAGCGTTGATAACAGGGGAGCAGATACGCAGTATTTT